This T cell receptor (beta chain) was sequenced during a study of blood T cell repertoires in COVID-19. Study as a whole: Donors in the United States, Italy and Spain gave samples during acute or convalescent COVID-19. Nucleic acid was either cDNA or gDNA, and it came from T cells, B-cell-depleted T cells, or PBMCs.

Germline V gives CDR1 MNHNS, CDR2 SASEGT. The CDR3 runs 14 residues. The trim removed 3 bases at V and 0 bases at J, leaving 0 bases unmatched. Authors' data handling: Reference gene primer amplification yielded estimated nucleated cell counts. Using immunoSEQ multiplex PCR, the repertoire was profiled, and TCRdb retains in-frame clones only, with some absent. V, J and clone size derive from that table, while D and trimming were established from the DNA sequence. The sample lists approximately 33,000 clones, roughly 78% occurring once. Sequencing was performed on peripheral blood. V and J are TRBV6-1 and TRBJ2-3, with 7 bases identical to TRBD2. This TCR derives from a man between 65 and 80 years old with acute or convalescent COVID-19. The CDR3 bases are TGTGCCAGCAGTGAGGGGGGGAGCACAGATACGCAGTATTTT. Translated: CASSEGGSTDTQYF.